This passage covers 5 T cell receptor beta chains from one sample sequenced in a study of T cell responses to AZD1222 COVID-19 vaccine. TCRdb's copy holds only in-frame clones and misses some; the assay was immunoSEQ multiplex PCR. Among 130,000 or so clones listed, approximately 88% were seen once. The source material was peripheral blood, sampled 28 days after the second AZD1222 dose. The origin of the receptors is an adult who received the AZD1222 COVID-19 vaccine.

The CDR3 bases are TGTGCCAGCGCCAAGGACACTGAAGCTTTCTTT. Translated: CASAKDTEAFF. V is TRBV2 and J is TRBJ1-1; D not certain. The V gene lost 8 bases and the J gene lost 3 bases, with 7 bases spanning the gap. CDR3 size: 11 residues. Germline V gene lookup returns CDR1 SNHLY and CDR2 FYNNEI.

The chain recombines TRBV5-1 with TRBJ2-2; weak D call: TRBD1 (5 bases). V was trimmed by 1 base and J by 5 bases, leaving 12 bases between them. Germline V lookup: CDR1 SGHRS, CDR2 YFSETQ. This CDR3 region has 15 residues. In nucleotides, the CDR3 is TGCGCCAGCAGCTTGCTTACAGGCGGAACCGGGGAGCTGTTTTTT. Translation gives CASSLLTGGTGELFF. Based on the CDR3 plus reference TRBV5-1 and TRBJ2-2, the full variable domain is KAGVTQTPRYLIKTRGQQVTLSCSPISGHRSVSWYQQTPGQGLQFLFEYFSETQRNKGNFPGRFSGRQFSNSRSEMNVSTLELGDSALYLCASSLLTGGTGELFFGEGSRLTVL.

The J gene is TRBJ1-1, the V gene TRBV9; possibly TRBD1 for D (5 bases). The length of the CDR3 is 13 residues. Per germline, CDR1 SGDLS and CDR2 YYNGEE. Between the trimmed V and J ends, which lost 0 bases and 7 bases, there was a span of 10 bases. The CDR3 sequence is CASSVEGYGEAFF. The CDR3, as DNA: TGTGCCAGCAGCGTAGAGGGGTATGGTGAAGCTTTCTTT.

The chain recombines TRBV7-2 with TRBJ2-7; 9 bases are a match to TRBD2. The trim removed 6 bases at V and 2 bases at J, leaving 5 bases unmatched. This CDR3 comprises 14 residues. Germline CDR1 is SGHTA and CDR2 is FQGNSA. As DNA, the CDR3 is TGTGCCAGCAGTTCGACTAGCGGTACCTACGAGCAGTACTTC. Translated: CASSSTSGTYEQYF.

The chain carries TRBV15 and TRBJ2-1, with D unclear. The germline V gene has CDR1 LNHNV and CDR2 YYDKDF (reference sequence). The germline V and J ends were trimmed by 0 bases and 0 bases, with 3 bases remaining between them. The CDR3 runs to 14 residues. CDR3 in DNA: TGTGCCACCAGCAGAGAAATCTCCTACAATGAGCAGTTCTTC. This codes for CATSREISYNEQFF. The whole variable domain, filled in from reference TRBV15 and TRBJ2-1, reads DAMVIQNPRYQVTQFGKPVTLSCSQTLNHNVMYWYQQKSSQAPKLLFHYYDKDFNNEADTPDNFQSRRPNTSFCFLDIRSPGLGDTAMYLCATSREISYNEQFFGPGTRLTVL.